Below, one T cell receptor (beta chain) is given with its context. Trimming at V came to 5 bases and at J to 4 bases, leaving 10 bases not matched to a gene. CDR3 length equals 16 residues. Germline V gene data show CDR1 as MDHEN and CDR2 as SYDVKM. The data stem from a study of cytomegalovirus exposure and HLA in healthy donors. The PCR employed 60 Vbeta primers together with 13 Jbeta primers. Data came from immunoSEQ multiplex PCR; TCRdb stores just in-frame clones and leaves some out. The sample comprises around 130,000 clones, about 80% of which are singletons, and approximately 4% rests with the top ten.

V gene TRBV28 combines with J gene TRBJ1-4; 7 bases line up with TRBD1. What was sequenced was PBMCs. The source of this sequence is a woman in her forties in good health and CMV-seronegative. CDR3 protein: CASSPPGTARNEKLFF. The CDR3 region has the DNA TGTGCCAGCAGTCCTCCAGGGACAGCTCGTAATGAAAAACTGTTTTTT.